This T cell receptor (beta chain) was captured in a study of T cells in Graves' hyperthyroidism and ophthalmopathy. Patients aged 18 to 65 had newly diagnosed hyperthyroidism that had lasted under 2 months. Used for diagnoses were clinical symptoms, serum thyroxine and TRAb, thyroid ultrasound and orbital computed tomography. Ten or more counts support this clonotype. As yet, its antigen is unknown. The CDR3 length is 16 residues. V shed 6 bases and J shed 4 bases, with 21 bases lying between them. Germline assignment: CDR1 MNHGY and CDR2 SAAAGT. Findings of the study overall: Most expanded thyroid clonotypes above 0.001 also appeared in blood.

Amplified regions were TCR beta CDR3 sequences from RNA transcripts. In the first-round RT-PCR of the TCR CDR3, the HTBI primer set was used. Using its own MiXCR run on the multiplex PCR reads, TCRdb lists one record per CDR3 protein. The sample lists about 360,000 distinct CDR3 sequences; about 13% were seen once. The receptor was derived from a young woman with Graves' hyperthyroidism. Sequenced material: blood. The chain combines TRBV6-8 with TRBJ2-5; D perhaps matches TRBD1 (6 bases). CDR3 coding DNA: TGTGCCAGCAGCCCCTACAATGTCCTAGGGGGAGAGACCCAGTACTTC. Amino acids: CASSPYNVLGGETQYF.